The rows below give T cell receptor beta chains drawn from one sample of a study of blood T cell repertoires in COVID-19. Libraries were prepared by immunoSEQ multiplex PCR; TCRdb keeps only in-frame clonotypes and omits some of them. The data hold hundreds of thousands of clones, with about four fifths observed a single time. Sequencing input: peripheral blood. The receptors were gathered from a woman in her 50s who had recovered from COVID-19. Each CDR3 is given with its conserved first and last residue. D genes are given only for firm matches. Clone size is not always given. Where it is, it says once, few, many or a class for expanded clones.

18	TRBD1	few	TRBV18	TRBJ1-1	TGTGCCAGCTCACCCCAAAGTCCCGGGACAGGGGGCATGGCTGAAGCTTTCTTT	CASSPQSPGTGGMAEAFF
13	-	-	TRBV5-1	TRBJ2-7	TGCGCCAGCAGCCGTGGAGGTTCCTACGAGCAGTACTTC	CASSRGGSYEQYF
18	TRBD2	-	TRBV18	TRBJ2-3	TGTGCCAGCTCACTTAGGGGAGAGCGGGGGACAACCACAGATACGCAGTATTTT	CASSLRGERGTTTDTQYF
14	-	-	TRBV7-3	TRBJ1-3	TGTGCCAGCAGCCCCCGGGGGGGTGGAAACACCATATATTTT	CASSPRGGGNTIYF
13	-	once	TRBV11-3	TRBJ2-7	TGTGCCAGCAGTCTAAGGGGGGGGTACGAGCAGTACTTC	CASSLRGGYEQYF
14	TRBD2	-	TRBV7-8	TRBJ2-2	TGTGCCAGCAGAACGGGGGGGCGCACCGGGGAGCTGTTTTTT	CASRTGGRTGELFF
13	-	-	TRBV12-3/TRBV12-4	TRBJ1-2	TGTGCCAGCAACACAGGGAGAGTTGAGGGCTACACCTTC	CASNTGRVEGYTF
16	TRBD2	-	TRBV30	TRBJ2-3	TGTGCCTGGAGTGTACCGCGGGGGGCCCTCACAGATACGCAGTATTTT	CAWSVPRGALTDTQYF
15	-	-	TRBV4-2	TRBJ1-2	TGTGCCAGCAGCCAAGCATCACAGGCAAACTATGGCTACACCTTC	CASSQASQANYGYTF
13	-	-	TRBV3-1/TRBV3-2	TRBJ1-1	TGTGCCAGCAGCCGTACAGAGAACACTGAAGCTTTCTTT	CASSRTENTEAFF
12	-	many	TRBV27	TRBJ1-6	TGTGCCAGCAGCCAGATCAATTCACCCCTCCACTTT	CASSQINSPLHF
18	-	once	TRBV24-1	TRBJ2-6	TGTGCCACCAGTGATAAGATTTCAGGGGGGTCAGGGGCCAACGTCCTGACTTTC	CATSDKISGGSGANVLTF
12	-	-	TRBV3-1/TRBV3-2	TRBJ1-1	TGTGCCAGCAGCCGATACAGAGCTGAAGCTTTCTTT	CASSRYRAEAFF
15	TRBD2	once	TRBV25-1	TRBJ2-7	TGTGCCAGCAGAGAGACTAGCGGGATCTCCTACGAGCAGTACTTC	CASRETSGISYEQYF
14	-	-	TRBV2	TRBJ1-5	TGTGCCAGCAGTACCCAGGGTTCTGATCAGCCCCAGCATTTT	CASSTQGSDQPQHF
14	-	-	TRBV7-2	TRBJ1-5	TGTGCCAGCAGCTTAGTCCCAAGACAGGCGGACCAGCATTTT	CASSLVPRQADQHF
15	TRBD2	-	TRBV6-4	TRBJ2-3	TGTGCCAGCAGTGAAACTAGCGGGAGTATTGATACGCAGTATTTT	CASSETSGSIDTQYF
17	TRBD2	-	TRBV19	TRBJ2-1	TGTGCCAGTAGTATAGATCTAGGGACTAGCGGTTACAATGAGCAGTTCTTC	CASSIDLGTSGYNEQFF
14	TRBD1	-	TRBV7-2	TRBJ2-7	TGTGCCAGCAGCCTCAACAGGGGGCAGCGCGAGCAGTACTTC	CASSLNRGQREQYF
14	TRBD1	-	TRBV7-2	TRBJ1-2	TGTGCCAGCCTACAAAGAAACAGGGGACATGGCTACACCTTC	CASLQRNRGHGYTF
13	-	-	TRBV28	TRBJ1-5	TGTGCCAGCAACCAGGGGTCCAATCAGCCCCAGCATTTT	CASNQGSNQPQHF
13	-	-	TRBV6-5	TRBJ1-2	TGTGCCAGCAGCCTACAGGGCTCCTATGGCTACACCTTC	CASSLQGSYGYTF
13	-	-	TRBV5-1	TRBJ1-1	TGCGCCAGCAGCTTGGGGGGAGTCACTGAAGCTTTCTTT	CASSLGGVTEAFF
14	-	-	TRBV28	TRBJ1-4	TGTGCCAGCACCCGGGGGGGACTTAATGAAAAACTGTTTTTT	CASTRGGLNEKLFF
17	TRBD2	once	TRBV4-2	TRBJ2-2	TGTGCCAGCAGCCTAACCCGGACCGGGGGGGTTTCCGGGGAGCTGTTTTTT	CASSLTRTGGVSGELFF
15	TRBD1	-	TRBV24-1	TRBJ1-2	TGTGCCACCAGTGACCCAAATACAGGGGACTATGGCTACACCTTC	CATSDPNTGDYGYTF
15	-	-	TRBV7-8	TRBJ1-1	TGTGCCAGCAGCTTAGCTTGGGGGGGAGCCCCTGAAGCTTTCTTT	CASSLAWGGAPEAFF
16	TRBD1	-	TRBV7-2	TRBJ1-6	TGTGCCAGCAGCTCGTTTCCGGGACAGGGGAGTTCACCCCTCCACTTT	CASSSFPGQGSSPLHF
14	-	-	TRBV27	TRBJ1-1	TGTGCCAGCAGTTTACACAGGGCCGACACTGAAGCTTTCTTT	CASSLHRADTEAFF
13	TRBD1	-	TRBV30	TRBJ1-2	TGTGCCTGGAGTGCCCGGACAGGCGGCGGCTACACCTTC	CAWSARTGGGYTF